The clone carrying this TCR beta chain showed up just once. In the authors' workflow: Amplifying reference gene primers gave estimates of nucleated cell counts. Sequencing used immunoSEQ multiplex PCR; TCRdb keeps in-frame clones, though not all of them. That table gives V, J and clone size, and the DNA gave D and trimming. The table has 540,000 or so clones, roughly 89% seen once. These data belong to a study of blood T cell repertoires in COVID-19. Study summary: Acute-phase and convalescent COVID-19 samples originated in the United States, Italy and Spain. Sample material is recorded as cDNA or gDNA derived from T cells, B-cell-depleted T cells, or PBMCs.

Seattle's cohort entered during active infection and was followed longitudinally. The clonotype comes from a woman aged 45-60 years with COVID-19, enrolled during active disease. The specimen was peripheral blood.

The CDR3 spells CASSLSMNTEAFF. Here the CDR3 DNA reads TGTGCCAGCAGCTTATCTATGAACACTGAAGCTTTCTTT. The chain recombines TRBV11-2 with TRBJ1-1; no clear D gene. The V gene lost 2 bases and the J gene lost 0 bases, with 4 bases spanning the gap. Germline CDR1 reads SGHAT; CDR2 reads FQNNGV. The CDR3 is made up of 13 amino acids. Using reference TRBV11-2 and TRBJ1-1 for the parts outside the CDR3, the full variable domain is EAGVAQSPRYKIIEKRQSVAFWCNPISGHATLYWYQQILGQGPKLLIQFQNNGVVDDSQLPKDRFSAERLKGVDSTLKIQPAKLEDSAVYLCASSLSMNTEAFFGQGTRLTVV.